This T cell receptor (beta chain) was sequenced during a study of metastatic and nonmetastatic thyroid tumors. About the study: Blood and tumor or nodule tissue repertoires from malignant and benign thyroid patients were compared. The study's findings and limits: Relative to benign nodules, malignant thyroid tumors were reportedly characterized by significantly elevated TCR beta diversity in blood and tumor.

Original analysis: CDR3 was compared across clinicopathological groups, and the resulting differences were used to build a distant-metastasis classifier for papillary thyroid cancer. TCRdb redid the clone calls on the PCR reads using MiXCR. The V and J calls and clone size come from TCRdb's table, not from the authors' own analysis. The top ten hold about a tenth of the sample, which has 35,000 to 40,000 clones, 17% seen once. Germline CDR1 reads SGHDT; CDR2 reads YYEEEE. V lost 5 bases, J lost 5 bases, and 12 bases stayed unmatched. The CDR3 runs to 16 residues. No patient had received any treatment before thyroid surgery. This clone came up a few times. Its antigen is not identified.

V is TRBV5-6 and J is TRBJ2-1; 8 bases line up with TRBD2. This receptor was obtained from a female donor with papillary thyroid cancer or a benign thyroid nodule (not recorded which). Some clones in this sample may be carry-over from other donors' samples. Sequenced: tumor tissue. CDR3 in amino acids: CASRFVLAGGDNEQFF. In DNA, the CDR3 is TGTGCCAGCAGATTTGTATTGGCGGGAGGCGACAATGAGCAGTTCTTC.